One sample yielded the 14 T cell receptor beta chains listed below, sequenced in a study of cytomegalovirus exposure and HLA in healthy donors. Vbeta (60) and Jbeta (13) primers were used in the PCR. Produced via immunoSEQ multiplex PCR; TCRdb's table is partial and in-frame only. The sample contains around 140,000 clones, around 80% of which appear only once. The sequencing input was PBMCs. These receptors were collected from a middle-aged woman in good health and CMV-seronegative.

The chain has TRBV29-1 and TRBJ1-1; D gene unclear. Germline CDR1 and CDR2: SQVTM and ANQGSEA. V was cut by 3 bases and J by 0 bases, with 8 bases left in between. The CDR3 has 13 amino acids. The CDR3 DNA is TGCAGCGTTGATTCAGGCATGAACACTGAAGCTTTCTTT. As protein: CSVDSGMNTEAFF.

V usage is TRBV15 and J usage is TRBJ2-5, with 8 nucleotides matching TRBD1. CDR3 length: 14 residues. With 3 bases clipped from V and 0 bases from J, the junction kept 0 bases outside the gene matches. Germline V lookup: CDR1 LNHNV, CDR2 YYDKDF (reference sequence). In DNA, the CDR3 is TGTGCCACCAGCAGGACAGGGGACCAAGAGACCCAGTACTTC. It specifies CATSRTGDQETQYF.

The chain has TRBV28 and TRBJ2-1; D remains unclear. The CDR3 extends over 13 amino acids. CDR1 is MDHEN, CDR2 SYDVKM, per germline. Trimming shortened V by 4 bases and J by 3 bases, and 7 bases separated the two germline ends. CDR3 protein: CASSYLRYNEQFF. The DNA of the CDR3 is TGTGCCAGCAGTTACTTACGCTACAATGAGCAGTTCTTC.

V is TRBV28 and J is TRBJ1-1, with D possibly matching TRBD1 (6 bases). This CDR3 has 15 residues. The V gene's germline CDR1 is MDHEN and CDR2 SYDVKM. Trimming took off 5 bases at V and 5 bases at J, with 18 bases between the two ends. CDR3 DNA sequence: TGTGCCAGCAGTCTCCCCGGTACAGGGAAGACTGAAGCTTTCTTT. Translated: CASSLPGTGKTEAFF.

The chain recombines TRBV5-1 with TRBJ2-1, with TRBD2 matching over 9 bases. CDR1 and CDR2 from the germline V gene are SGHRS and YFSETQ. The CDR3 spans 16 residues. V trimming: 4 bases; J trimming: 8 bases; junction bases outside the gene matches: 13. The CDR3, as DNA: TGCGCCAGCAGCCAGCTCGCGGGAGGGCCCTGGGATGAGCAGTTCTTC. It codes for CASSQLAGGPWDEQFF.

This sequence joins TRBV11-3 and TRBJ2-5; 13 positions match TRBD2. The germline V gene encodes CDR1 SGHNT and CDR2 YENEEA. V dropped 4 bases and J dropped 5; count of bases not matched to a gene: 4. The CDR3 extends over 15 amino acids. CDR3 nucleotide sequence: TGTGCCAGCAGCTCGGGGACTAGCGGGAAGGAGACCCAGTACTTC. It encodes CASSSGTSGKETQYF.

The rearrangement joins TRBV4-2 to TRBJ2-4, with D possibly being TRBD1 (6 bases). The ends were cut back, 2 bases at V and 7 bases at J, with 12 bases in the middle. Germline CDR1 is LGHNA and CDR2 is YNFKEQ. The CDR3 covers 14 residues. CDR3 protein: CASSQRGTGNIQYF. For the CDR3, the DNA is TGTGCCAGCAGCCAAAGGGGAACAGGGAACATTCAGTACTTC.

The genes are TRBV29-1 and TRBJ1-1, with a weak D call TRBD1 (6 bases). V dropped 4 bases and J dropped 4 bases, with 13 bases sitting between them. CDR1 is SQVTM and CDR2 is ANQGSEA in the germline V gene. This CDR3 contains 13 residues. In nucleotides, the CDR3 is TGCAGCGTTGGGACTGACAGGCCCACTGAAGCTTTCTTT. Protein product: CSVGTDRPTEAFF.

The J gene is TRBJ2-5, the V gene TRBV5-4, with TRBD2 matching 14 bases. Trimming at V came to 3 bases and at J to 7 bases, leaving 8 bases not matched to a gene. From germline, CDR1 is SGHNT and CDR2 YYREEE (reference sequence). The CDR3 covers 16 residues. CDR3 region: CASSSGTSGGLPTQYF. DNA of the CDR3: TGTGCCAGCAGCTCTGGGACTAGCGGGGGACTCCCGACCCAGTACTTC.

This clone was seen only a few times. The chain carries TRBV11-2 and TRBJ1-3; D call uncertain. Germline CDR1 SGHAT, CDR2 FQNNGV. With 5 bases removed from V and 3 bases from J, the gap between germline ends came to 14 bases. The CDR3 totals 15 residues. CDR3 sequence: CASSEKALLGNTIYF. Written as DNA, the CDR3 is TGTGCCAGCAGCGAGAAAGCGCTCCTTGGAAACACCATATATTTT.

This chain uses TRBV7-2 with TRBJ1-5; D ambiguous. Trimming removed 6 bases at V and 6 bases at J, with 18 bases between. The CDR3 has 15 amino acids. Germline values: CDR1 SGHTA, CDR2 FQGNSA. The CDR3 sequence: CASSPHYLSGQPQHF. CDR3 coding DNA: TGTGCCAGCAGTCCCCACTACCTCAGCGGTCAGCCCCAGCATTTT.

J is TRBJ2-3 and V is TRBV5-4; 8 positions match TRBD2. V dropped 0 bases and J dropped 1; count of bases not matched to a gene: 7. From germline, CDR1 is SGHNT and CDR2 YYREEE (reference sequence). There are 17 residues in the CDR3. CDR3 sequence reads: CASSLEVPREGTDTQYF. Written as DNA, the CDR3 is TGTGCCAGCAGCTTGGAAGTTCCGCGGGAGGGCACAGATACGCAGTATTTT.

CDR3 loop: CASSLMRAGLTHEQYF. The DNA of the CDR3 is TGTGCCAGCAGCTTAATGAGGGCGGGTCTAACCCACGAGCAGTACTTC. This chain connects TRBV13 to TRBJ2-7, with D possibly TRBD2 on 5 matching bases. The CDR3 runs to 16 residues. The V gene's germline CDR1 is PRHDT and CDR2 FYEKMQ (reference sequence). V was clipped by 2 bases and J by 5 bases, with 19 bases between them.

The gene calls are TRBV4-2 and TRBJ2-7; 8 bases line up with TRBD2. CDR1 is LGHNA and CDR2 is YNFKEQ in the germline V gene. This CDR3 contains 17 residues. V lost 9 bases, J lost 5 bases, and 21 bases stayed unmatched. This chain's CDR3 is CASSSQPGLGGVHEQYF. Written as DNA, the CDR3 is TGTGCCAGTAGCTCCCAACCGGGACTAGGTGGAGTCCACGAGCAGTACTTC.